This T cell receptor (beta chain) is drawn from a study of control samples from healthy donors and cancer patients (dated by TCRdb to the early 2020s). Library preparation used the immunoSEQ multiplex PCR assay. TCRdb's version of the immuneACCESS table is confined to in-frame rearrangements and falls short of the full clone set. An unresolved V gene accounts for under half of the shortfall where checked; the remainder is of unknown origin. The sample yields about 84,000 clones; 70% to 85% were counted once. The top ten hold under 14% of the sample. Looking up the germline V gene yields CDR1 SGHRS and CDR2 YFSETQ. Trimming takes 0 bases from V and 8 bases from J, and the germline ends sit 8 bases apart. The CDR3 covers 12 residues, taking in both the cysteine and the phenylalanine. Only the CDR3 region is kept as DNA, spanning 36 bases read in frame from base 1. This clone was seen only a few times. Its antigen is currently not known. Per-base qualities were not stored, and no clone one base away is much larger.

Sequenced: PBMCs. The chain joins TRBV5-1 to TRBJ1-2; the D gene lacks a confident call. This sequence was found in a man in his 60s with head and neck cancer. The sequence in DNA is TGCGCCAGCAGCTTGGCCGGTGAGGGCTACACCTTC. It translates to CASSLAGEGYTF.